These 28 T cell receptor beta chains were all obtained from the same sample, sequenced in a study of blood T cell repertoires in COVID-19. Profiling relied on immunoSEQ multiplex PCR, and the TCRdb table lists in-frame clones only, not all of them. The repertoire holds some 76,000 clones, with 80% as singletons. Material: peripheral blood. The receptors were sampled from a man aged 45-65 years with COVID-19, enrolled during active disease.

Only one count was recorded for this clone. The chain is built from TRBV9 and TRBJ1-4; TRBD1 agrees at 8 bases. V dropped 2 bases and J dropped 6; count of bases not matched to a gene: 6. Germline V CDR1 and CDR2: SGDLS, YYNGEE. This CDR3 spans 15 amino acids. The CDR3 reads CASSVQGARHEKLFF. The CDR3 DNA sequence: TGTGCCAGCAGCGTTCAGGGGGCGCGTCATGAAAAACTGTTTTTT.

Concerning this clone itself: Other DNA sequences in this sample translate to the same CDR3. The chain has TRBV6-6 and TRBJ2-7, with D perhaps matching TRBD2 (5 bases). Germline CDR1 and CDR2: MNHNY and SVGAGI (reference sequence). Trimming shortened V by 2 bases and J by 4 bases, and 6 bases separated the two germline ends. This CDR3 region has 12 residues. CDR3 sequence: CASSYEGYEQYF. Written as DNA, the CDR3 is TGTGCCAGCAGTTACGAGGGATACGAGCAGTACTTC.

CDR3 sequence (DNA): TGTGCCAGCAGCCAAGGGCAGGGGTTACGAACCTCCGCTTTCTTT. Its protein is CASSQGQGLRTSAFF. This chain uses TRBV3-1 (or the pseudogene TRBV3-2) with TRBJ1-1, with D possibly being TRBD1 (6 bases). The germline V gene has CDR1 LGHDT and CDR2 YNNKEL (reference sequence). Trimming removed 1 base from V and 11 bases from J, with 20 bases in between. This CDR3 comprises 15 residues.

V usage is TRBV25-1 and J usage is TRBJ2-3; 8 bases fit TRBD1. Germline loops: CDR1 MGHDK, CDR2 SYGVNS. There are 17 residues in the CDR3. With 3 bases clipped from V and 3 bases from J, the junction kept 11 bases outside the gene matches. CDR3 in DNA: TGTGCCAGCAGTGACCCCGGGACAGGCAAGGGGACAGATACGCAGTATTTT. Residues: CASSDPGTGKGTDTQYF.

The chain combines TRBV5-6 with TRBJ2-5; the match to TRBD1 covers 7 bases. The V and J ends lost 0 bases and 1 base, in that order; junction bases with no gene match: 6. Per germline, CDR1 SGHDT and CDR2 YYEEEE. The CDR3 covers 16 residues. For the CDR3, the DNA is TGTGCCAGCAGCTTGGACAGGGGCCCCATCCAAGAGACCCAGTACTTC. As protein: CASSLDRGPIQETQYF.

This chain uses TRBV28 with TRBJ2-5; 8 bases agree with TRBD1. The CDR3 totals 16 residues. Losses at the gene ends were 5 bases for V and 3 bases for J; bases not matched to a gene: 11. CDR1 and CDR2 from the germline V gene are MDHEN and SYDVKM. The CDR3: CASSHPRQGKKETQYF. As DNA, the CDR3 is TGTGCCAGCAGTCACCCCCGACAGGGGAAGAAAGAGACCCAGTACTTC. The complete variable domain, with remaining parts taken from reference TRBV28 and TRBJ2-5, reads DVKVTQSSRYLVKRTGEKVFLECVQDMDHENMFWYRQDPGLGLRLIYFSYDVKMKEKGDIPEGYSVSREKKERFSLILESASTNQTSMYLCASSHPRQGKKETQYFGPGTRLLVL.

The CDR3 sequence: CATSDSLSGSGANVLTF. Here the CDR3 DNA reads TGTGCCACCAGTGATAGTCTGAGCGGTTCTGGGGCCAACGTCCTGACTTTC. The chain is built from TRBV24-1 and TRBJ2-6; maybe TRBD2 (5 bases). The V end was cut by 3 bases, the J end by 1 base, with 12 bases between. Germline V gene sequence: CDR1 KGHDR, CDR2 SFDVKD. The CDR3 runs to 17 residues.

The rearrangement joins TRBV7-9 to TRBJ1-5, with D unclear. Germline-derived CDR1 and CDR2 are SEHNR and FQNEAQ (reference sequence). The CDR3 spans 13 residues. V was clipped by 2 bases and J by 9 bases, with 11 bases between them. The CDR3 reads CASSLSRDRPQHF. The CDR3 DNA reads TGTGCCAGCAGCTTAAGCCGGGATCGGCCCCAGCATTTT.

This chain joins TRBV6-6 and TRBJ2-7; possible D gene TRBD2, 6 bases. CDR1 is MNHNY and CDR2 is SVGAGI in the germline V gene (reference sequence). This CDR3 has 13 residues. Trimming removed 5 bases at V and 9 bases at J, with 17 bases between. As DNA, the CDR3 is TGTGCCAGCAGTATCCAGACGGCCGGGGGGCAGTACTTC. It specifies CASSIQTAGGQYF.

This clone occurred a few times. The V call is TRBV19, the J call TRBJ1-2, with D tentatively TRBD1 (6 bases). The CDR3 has 12 residues. CDR1 is LNHDA, CDR2 SQIVND, per germline (reference sequence). Trimming left V 7 bases short and J 4 bases short, with 10 bases between. The chain's CDR3 is CASTDRLYGYTF. CDR3 nucleotides: TGTGCCAGTACTGACAGGCTCTATGGCTACACCTTC.

The chain recombines TRBV18 with TRBJ2-2; a weak D match, TRBD1 (6 bases). The CDR3 is 19 residues long. Trimming removed 2 bases at V and 1 base at J, with 20 bases between. The germline V gene encodes CDR1 KGHSH and CDR2 LQKENI. CDR3: CASSPTFPSSGQNTGELFF. In DNA form, the CDR3 reads TGTGCCAGCTCACCAACTTTCCCTTCCTCGGGACAGAACACCGGGGAGCTGTTTTTT.

The rearrangement joins TRBV9 to TRBJ2-1, with D unresolved. CDR1 SGDLS and CDR2 YYNGEE come from the germline V gene. Trimming removed 0 bases from V and 1 base from J, with 8 bases in between. This CDR3 is built from 15 residues. CDR3 region: CASSVAAVSYNEQFF. CDR3 coding DNA: TGTGCCAGCAGCGTAGCGGCGGTATCCTACAATGAGCAGTTCTTC.

The chain joins TRBV6-6 to TRBJ1-5, with 8 positions matching TRBD1. The CDR3 has 17 amino acids. The germline CDR1 and CDR2 sequences are MNHNY and SVGAGI (reference sequence). The junction had 9 bases not matched to a gene; V was cut back by 5 bases and J by 0 bases. CDR3 residues: CASSRDLTGVSNQPQHF. The CDR3 DNA follows: TGTGCCAGCAGTCGAGATTTGACAGGGGTTAGCAATCAGCCCCAGCATTTT.

The chain employs TRBV30 and TRBJ1-6; perhaps TRBD1 as D (6 bases). The CDR3 consists of 12 residues. Germline values: CDR1 GTSNPN, CDR2 SVGIG (reference sequence). The germline V and J ends were trimmed by 2 bases and 7 bases, with 6 bases remaining between them. CDR3 sequence: CAWSTGNSPLHF. In nucleotides, the CDR3 is TGTGCCTGGAGTACAGGGAATTCACCCCTCCACTTT.

The chain uses TRBV27 and TRBJ2-2; 11 positions match TRBD2. The CDR3 spans 15 residues. The V gene end was trimmed by 6 bases and the J gene end by 7 bases; junction bases not matched to a gene: 7. Germline V gene lookup returns CDR1 MNHEY and CDR2 SMNVEV (reference sequence). Written as DNA, the CDR3 is TGTGCCAGCAGACTAGCGGGAGTATCTGGCGGGGAGCTGTTTTTT. Its translation is CASRLAGVSGGELFF.

V is TRBV19 and J is TRBJ2-2, with 7 positions matching TRBD2. The germline gives CDR1 LNHDA, CDR2 SQIVND (reference sequence). Trimming cost V 9 bases and J 5 bases; bases outside gene matches: 15. There are 16 residues in the CDR3. The CDR3 DNA is TGTGCCAGCTGCCCCTGGCGGGAGACGGGGACCGGGGAGCTGTTTTTT. As protein: CASCPWRETGTGELFF.

The rearrangement joins TRBV11-2 to TRBJ2-3; the D is unclear. From germline, CDR1 is SGHAT and CDR2 FQNNGV. This CDR3 is 13 amino acids long. The germline V and J ends were trimmed by 5 bases and 1 base, with 7 bases remaining between them. The CDR3, as DNA: TGTGCCAGCAGCCTCCAGGGCACAGATACGCAGTATTTT. Its protein is CASSLQGTDTQYF.

For the CDR3, the DNA is TGTGCCAGTAGCCTTGGATTTGCGGGACAGGGGGCGCGGGAGCAGTACTTC. Translating it yields CASSLGFAGQGAREQYF. The rearrangement links TRBV19 to TRBJ2-7; 12 bases are a match to TRBD1. CDR3 length: 17 amino acids. In germline, CDR1 is LNHDA, CDR2 SQIVND (reference sequence). V lost 6 bases and J lost 7; bases outside the gene matches: 16.

This clone was observed once. This rearrangement joins TRBV5-1 to TRBJ1-1; TRBD1 might be the D (6 bases). The CDR3 length is 14 residues. The V and J ends lost 7 bases and 1 base respectively, with 14 bases between them. The germline V gene has CDR1 SGHRS and CDR2 YFSETQ. The CDR3 spells CASGSGHQNTEAFF. CDR3 DNA sequence: TGCGCCAGCGGATCGGGACACCAGAACACTGAAGCTTTCTTT.

The chain uses TRBV28 and TRBJ1-3; 7 bases are a match to TRBD1. This CDR3 is built from 16 residues. V lost 6 bases and J lost 0; bases outside the gene matches: 8. CDR1 and CDR2 from the germline V gene are MDHEN and SYDVKM. CDR3 bases: TGTGCCAGCAGCCCCCGGGGACAGACCTCTGGAAACACCATATATTTT. This gives the protein CASSPRGQTSGNTIYF.

This clone has just a few counts. This chain connects TRBV7-2 to TRBJ2-3, with 7 bases aligning to TRBD2. CDR1 is SGHTA and CDR2 is FQGNSA in the germline V gene. The CDR3 has 15 amino acids. Trimming took 4 bases from V and 6 from J; bases not matched to a gene: 10. In DNA form, the CDR3 reads TGTGCCAGCAGCTCGCACGGACTAGTCAGGGATACGCAGTATTTT. Translated: CASSSHGLVRDTQYF.

The chain combines TRBV14 with TRBJ1-1, with TRBD1 matching over 9 bases. Trimming removed 8 bases from V and 2 bases from J; junction bases left unmatched: 9. Germline CDR1 and CDR2: SGHDN and FVKESK. This CDR3 contains 15 residues. CDR3 nucleotides: TGTGCCAGCTCCATTCACAGGGGGCCTAACACTGAAGCTTTCTTT. Translation gives CASSIHRGPNTEAFF.

This clone was seen only once. The rearrangement links TRBV5-1 to TRBJ2-7, with D maybe TRBD2 (6 bases). V lost 5 bases to trimming and J lost 6 bases, with 18 bases between them. Looked up from germline, CDR1 is SGHRS and CDR2 is YFSETQ. This CDR3 contains 14 residues. The CDR3 protein is CASRNEPGAAEQYF. As DNA, the CDR3 is TGCGCCAGCAGGAACGAGCCGGGAGCGGCCGAGCAGTACTTC.

This chain uses TRBV18 with TRBJ1-6, with D uncertain. Germline V gene data show CDR1 as KGHSH and CDR2 as LQKENI. The CDR3 consists of 14 residues. The V end was cut by 6 bases, the J end by 0 bases, with 6 bases between. In DNA form, the CDR3 reads TGTGCCAGCTCCGCGAGCTCCTATAATTCACCCCTCCACTTT. It is translated as CASSASSYNSPLHF.

The chain recombines TRBV5-1 with TRBJ2-5, with a possible D match to TRBD2 (6 bases). The V end was cut by 0 bases, the J end by 2 bases, with 14 bases between. Germline CDR1 and CDR2: SGHRS and YFSETQ. The CDR3 runs 16 residues. CDR3 protein: CASSLGDLPRQETQYF. For the CDR3, the DNA is TGCGCCAGCAGCTTGGGGGACTTACCGAGACAAGAGACCCAGTACTTC.

The V call is TRBV2, the J call TRBJ2-7; tentative D call: TRBD2 (7 bases). Germline CDR1 reads SNHLY; CDR2 reads FYNNEI. V lost 6 bases to trimming and J lost 2 bases, with 14 bases between them. The CDR3 runs to 14 residues. CDR3 residues: CASRSQGTTYEQYF. CDR3 in DNA: TGTGCCAGCAGAAGCCAGGGGACTACCTACGAGCAGTACTTC.

This clone was detected once. V usage is TRBV6-5 and J usage is TRBJ2-6, with no clear D. V was trimmed by 9 bases and J by 4 bases, leaving 13 bases between them. In germline, CDR1 is MNHEY, CDR2 SVGAGI. The CDR3 consists of 14 residues. CDR3 coding DNA: TGTGCCAGTAAGATGAGTTTCGGGGCCAACGTCCTGACTTTC. Translated: CASKMSFGANVLTF.

The chain couples TRBV4-1 to TRBJ1-5; unclear D gene. Germline CDR1 MGHRA, CDR2 YSYEKL. This CDR3 contains 15 residues. V shed 3 bases and J shed 6 bases, with 15 bases lying between them. DNA for the CDR3: TGCGCCAGCAGCCAGGTAATCGGGATGGCTCAGCCCCAGCATTTT. This encodes CASSQVIGMAQPQHF.